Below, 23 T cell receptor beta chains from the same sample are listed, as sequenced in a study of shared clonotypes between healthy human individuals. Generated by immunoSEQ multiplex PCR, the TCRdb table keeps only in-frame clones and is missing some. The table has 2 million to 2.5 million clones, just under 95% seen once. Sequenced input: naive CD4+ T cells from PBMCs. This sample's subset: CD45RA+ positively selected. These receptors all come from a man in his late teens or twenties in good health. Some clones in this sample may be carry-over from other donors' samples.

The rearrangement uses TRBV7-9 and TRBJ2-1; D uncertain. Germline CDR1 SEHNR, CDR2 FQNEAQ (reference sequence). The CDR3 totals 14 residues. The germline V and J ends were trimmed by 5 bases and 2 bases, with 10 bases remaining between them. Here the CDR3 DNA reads TGTGCCAGCAGCCACCACCGGGCCTACAATGAGCAGTTCTTC. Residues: CASSHHRAYNEQFF.

CDR3 protein: CATSTQGEKLFF. The CDR3 DNA follows: TGTGCCACCAGCACACAAGGTGAAAAACTGTTTTTT. The chain links TRBV15 to TRBJ1-4, with D unclear. Trimming took 4 bases from V and 7 from J, leaving 7 bases between them. The CDR3 sequence is 12 residues long. In germline, CDR1 is LNHNV, CDR2 YYDKDF (reference sequence).

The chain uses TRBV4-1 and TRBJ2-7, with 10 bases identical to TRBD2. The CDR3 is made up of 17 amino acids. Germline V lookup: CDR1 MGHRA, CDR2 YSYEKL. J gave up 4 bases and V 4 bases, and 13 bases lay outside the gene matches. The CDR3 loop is CASSPTTGLADFYEQYF. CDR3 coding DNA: TGCGCCAGCAGCCCTACGACAGGACTAGCGGACTTTTACGAGCAGTACTTC.

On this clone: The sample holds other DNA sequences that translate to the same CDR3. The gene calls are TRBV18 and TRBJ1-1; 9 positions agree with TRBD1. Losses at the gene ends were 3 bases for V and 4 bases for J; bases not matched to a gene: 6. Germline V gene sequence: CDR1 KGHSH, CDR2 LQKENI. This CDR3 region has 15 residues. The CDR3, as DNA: TGTGCCAGCTCACCCCTACAGGGGGCCGGCACTGAAGCTTTCTTT. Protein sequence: CASSPLQGAGTEAFF.

This CDR3 reads CASSRQGTGNQPQHF. The CDR3 DNA is TGTGCCAGCAGCCGGCAGGGGACGGGCAATCAGCCCCAGCATTTT. The chain uses TRBV4-2 and TRBJ1-5, with a tentative D call TRBD1 (6 bases). Germline loops: CDR1 LGHNA, CDR2 YNFKEQ. The germline V and J ends were trimmed by 4 bases and 2 bases, with 12 bases remaining between them. This CDR3 is built from 15 residues.

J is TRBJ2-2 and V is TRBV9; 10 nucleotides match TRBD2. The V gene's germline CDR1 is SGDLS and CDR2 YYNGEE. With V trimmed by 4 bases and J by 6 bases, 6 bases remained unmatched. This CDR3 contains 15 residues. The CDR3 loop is CASSPGTSAAGELFF. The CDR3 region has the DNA TGTGCCAGCAGCCCCGGGACTAGCGCCGCCGGGGAGCTGTTTTTT.

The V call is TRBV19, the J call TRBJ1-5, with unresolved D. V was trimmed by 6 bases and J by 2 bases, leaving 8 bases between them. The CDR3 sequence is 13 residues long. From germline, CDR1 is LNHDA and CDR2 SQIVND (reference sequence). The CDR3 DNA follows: TGTGCCAGTAGCCAACTAGGCAATCAGCCCCAGCATTTT. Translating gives CASSQLGNQPQHF.

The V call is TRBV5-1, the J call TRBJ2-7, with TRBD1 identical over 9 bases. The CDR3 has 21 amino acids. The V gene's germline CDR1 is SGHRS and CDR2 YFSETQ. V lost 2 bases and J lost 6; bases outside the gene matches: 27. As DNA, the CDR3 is TGCGCCAGCAGCTTTTCGGGGGCCGGGACAGGGCAACTGGGGTCCTCGGTCGAGCAGTACTTC. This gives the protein CASSFSGAGTGQLGSSVEQYF.

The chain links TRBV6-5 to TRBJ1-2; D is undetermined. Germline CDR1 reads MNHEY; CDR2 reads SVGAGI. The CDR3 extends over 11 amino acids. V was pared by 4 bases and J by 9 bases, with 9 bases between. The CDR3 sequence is CASSSGRSYTF. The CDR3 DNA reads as TGTGCCAGCAGTTCCGGACGGAGCTACACCTTC.

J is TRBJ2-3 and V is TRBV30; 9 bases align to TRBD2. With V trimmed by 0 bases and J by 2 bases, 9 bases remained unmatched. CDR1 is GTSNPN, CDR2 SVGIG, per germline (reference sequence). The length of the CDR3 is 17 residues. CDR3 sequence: CAWSVKGPSGITDTQYF. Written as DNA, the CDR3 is TGTGCCTGGAGTGTGAAGGGTCCTAGCGGGATCACAGATACGCAGTATTTT. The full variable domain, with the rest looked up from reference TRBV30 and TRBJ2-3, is SQTIHQWPATLVQPVGSPLSLECTVEGTSNPNLYWYRQAAGRGLQLLFYSVGIGQISSEVPQNLSASRPQDRQFILSSKKLLLSDSGFYLCAWSVKGPSGITDTQYFGPGTRLTVL.

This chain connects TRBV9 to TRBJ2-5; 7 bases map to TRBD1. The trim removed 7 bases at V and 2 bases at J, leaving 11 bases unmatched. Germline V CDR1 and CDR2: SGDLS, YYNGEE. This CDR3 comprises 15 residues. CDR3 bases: TGTGCCAGCGGGGGCGGCAGGGGGAAACAAGAGACCCAGTACTTC. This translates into CASGGGRGKQETQYF.

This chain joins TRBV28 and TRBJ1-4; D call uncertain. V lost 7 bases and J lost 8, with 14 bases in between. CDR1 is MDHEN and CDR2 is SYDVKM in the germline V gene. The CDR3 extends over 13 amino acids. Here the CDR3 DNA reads TGTGCCAGCAACTCAGCTTCCGCCGAAAAACTGTTTTTT. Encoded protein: CASNSASAEKLFF.

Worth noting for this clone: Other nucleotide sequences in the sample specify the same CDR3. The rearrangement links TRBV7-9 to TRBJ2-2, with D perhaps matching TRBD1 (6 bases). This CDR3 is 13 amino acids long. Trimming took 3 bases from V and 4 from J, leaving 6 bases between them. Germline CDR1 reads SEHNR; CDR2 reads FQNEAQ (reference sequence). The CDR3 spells CASSLGATGELFF. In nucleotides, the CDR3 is TGTGCCAGCAGCTTGGGGGCCACCGGGGAGCTGTTTTTT. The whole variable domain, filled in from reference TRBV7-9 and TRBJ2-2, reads DTGVSQNPRHKITKRGQNVTFRCDPISEHNRLYWYRQTLGQGPEFLTYFQNEAQLEKSRLLSDRFSAERPKGSFSTLEIQRTEQGDSAMYLCASSLGATGELFFGEGSRLTVL.

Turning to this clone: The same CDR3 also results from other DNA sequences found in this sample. CDR3 sequence (DNA): TGTGCCAGCAGTACTCGGGACACGCAGTATTTT. Its protein is CASSTRDTQYF. The chain employs TRBV28 and TRBJ2-3; D possibly matches TRBD1 or TRBD2 (5 bases each). V lost 5 bases to trimming and J lost 9 bases, with 9 bases between them. The germline V gene has CDR1 MDHEN and CDR2 SYDVKM. The length of the CDR3 is 11 residues.

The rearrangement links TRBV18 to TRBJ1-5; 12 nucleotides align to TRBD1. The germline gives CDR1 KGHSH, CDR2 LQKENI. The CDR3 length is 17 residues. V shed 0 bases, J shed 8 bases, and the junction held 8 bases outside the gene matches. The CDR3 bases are TGTGCCAGCTCACCACCTTGGGACAGGGGGCGCGGAGAGCCCCAGCATTTT. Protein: CASSPPWDRGRGEPQHF.

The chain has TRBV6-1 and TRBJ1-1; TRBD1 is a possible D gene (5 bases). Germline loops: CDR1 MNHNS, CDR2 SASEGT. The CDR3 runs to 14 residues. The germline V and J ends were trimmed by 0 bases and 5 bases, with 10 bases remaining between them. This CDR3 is CASSEAGAVTEAFF. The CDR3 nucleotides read TGTGCCAGCAGTGAAGCTGGGGCCGTGACTGAAGCTTTCTTT.

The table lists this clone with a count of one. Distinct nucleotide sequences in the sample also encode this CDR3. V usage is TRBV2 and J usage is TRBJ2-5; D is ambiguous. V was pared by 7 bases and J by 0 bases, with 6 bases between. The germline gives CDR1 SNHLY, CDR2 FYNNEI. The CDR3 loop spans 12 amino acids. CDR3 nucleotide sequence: TGTGCCAGCACTGGAGACCAAGAGACCCAGTACTTC. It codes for CASTGDQETQYF.

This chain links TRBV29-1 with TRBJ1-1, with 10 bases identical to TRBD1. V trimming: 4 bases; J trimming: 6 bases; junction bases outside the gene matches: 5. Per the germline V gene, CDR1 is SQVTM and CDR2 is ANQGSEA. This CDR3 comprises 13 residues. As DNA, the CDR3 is TGCAGCGTTGGTCCCGGGACAGGGGCTGAAGCTTTCTTT. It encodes CSVGPGTGAEAFF.

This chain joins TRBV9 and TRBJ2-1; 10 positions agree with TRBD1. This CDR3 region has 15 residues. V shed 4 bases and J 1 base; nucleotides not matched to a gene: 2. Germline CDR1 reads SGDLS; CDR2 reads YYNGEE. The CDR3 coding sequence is TGTGCCAGCAGCCGACAGGGGGCATCCTACAATGAGCAGTTCTTC. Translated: CASSRQGASYNEQFF. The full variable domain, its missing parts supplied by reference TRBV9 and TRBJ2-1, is DSGVTQTPKHLITATGQRVTLRCSPRSGDLSVYWYQQSLDQGLQFLIQYYNGEERAKGNILERFSAQQFPDLHSELNLSSLELGDSALYFCASSRQGASYNEQFFGPGTRLTVL.

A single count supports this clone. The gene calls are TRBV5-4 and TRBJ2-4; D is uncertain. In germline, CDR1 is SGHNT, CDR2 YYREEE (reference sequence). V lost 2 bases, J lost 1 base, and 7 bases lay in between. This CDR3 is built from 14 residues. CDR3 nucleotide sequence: TGTGCCAGCAGCTTTCATGGGGCCAAAAACATTCAGTACTTC. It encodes CASSFHGAKNIQYF.

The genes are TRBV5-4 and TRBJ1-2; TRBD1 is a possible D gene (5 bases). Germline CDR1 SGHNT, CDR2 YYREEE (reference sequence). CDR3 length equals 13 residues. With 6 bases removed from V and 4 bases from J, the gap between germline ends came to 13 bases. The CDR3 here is CASTPPGGYGYTF. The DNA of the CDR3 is TGTGCCAGCACCCCCCCCGGGGGCTATGGCTACACCTTC.

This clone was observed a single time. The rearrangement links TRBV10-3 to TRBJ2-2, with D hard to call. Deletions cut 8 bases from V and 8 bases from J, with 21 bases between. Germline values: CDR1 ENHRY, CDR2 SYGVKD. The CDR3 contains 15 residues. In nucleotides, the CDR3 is TGTGCCATCCAGGCAGAATTGACCCTCGGTGGGGAGCTGTTTTTT. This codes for CAIQAELTLGGELFF.

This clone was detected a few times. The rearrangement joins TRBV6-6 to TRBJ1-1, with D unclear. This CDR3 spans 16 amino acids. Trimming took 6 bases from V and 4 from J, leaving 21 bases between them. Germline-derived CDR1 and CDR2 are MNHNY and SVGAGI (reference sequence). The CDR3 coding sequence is TGTGCCAGCAGCCCCCAACCGGGGAGGGAGGCCACTGAAGCTTTCTTT. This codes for CASSPQPGREATEAFF.